This is a list of T cell receptor beta chains from one sample in a study of CD8 T cells in Susac syndrome. One entry per CDR3 protein results from TCRdb running MiXCR on the immunoSEQ multiplex PCR reads. The table lists around 110,000 distinct CDR3 sequences, about 94% of them singletons. Sequencing used CD8+ T cells from PBMCs. The receptors shown here come from a human donor with Susac syndrome. Each CDR3 is given with its conserved first and last residue. A D gene is named only where the DNA matches it firmly. Clone size is not always given. Where it is, it says once, few, many or a class for expanded clones.

TRBJ2-1,15,once,TRBV9,-,TGTGCCAGCAGCGTAGATGGGCGGTCATACAATGAGCAGTTCTTC,CASSVDGRSYNEQFF
TRBJ1-2,12,-,TRBV20-1,TRBD1,TGCAGTGCTTCAACAGGGGCGGCTGGCTACACCTTC,CSASTGAAGYTF
TRBJ2-7,14,-,TRBV9,TRBD2,TGTGCCAGCAGCCTAGGACTAGTCCGGGGTGAGCAGTACTTC,CASSLGLVRGEQYF
TRBJ2-2,13,-,TRBV12-3/TRBV12-4,-,TGTGCCAGCAGCAAACTAGTCCCCGGGGAGCTGTTTTTT,CASSKLVPGELFF
TRBJ2-4,13,-,TRBV2,-,TGTGCCAGCGAAGGTGTTGATAAAAACATTCAGTACTTC,CASEGVDKNIQYF
TRBJ1-2,13,-,TRBV5-1,-,TGCGCCAGCAGCTCGGACAGCCCCTATGGCTACACCTTC,CASSSDSPYGYTF
TRBJ1-1,13,-,TRBV19,-,TGTGCCAGTAGTATAGTTCCCGGCACTGAAGCTTTCTTT,CASSIVPGTEAFF
TRBJ2-2,15,-,TRBV5-1,-,TGCGCCAGCAGCTGGATGGACAAGAACACCGGGGAGCTGTTTTTT,CASSWMDKNTGELFF
TRBJ2-3,12,-,TRBV7-9,-,TGTGCCAGCCTGGGGTGGACAGATACGCAGTATTTT,CASLGWTDTQYF
TRBJ1-4,15,-,TRBV9,TRBD1,TGTGCCAGCAGCGTAGGCCGGGACAGGGGTGAAAAACTGTTTTTT,CASSVGRDRGEKLFF
TRBJ2-7,12,-,TRBV24-1,-,TGTGCCACCACCGACAACTCCTACGAGCAGTACTTC,CATTDNSYEQYF
TRBJ2-1,13,-,TRBV9,-,TGTGCCAGCAGCACATTAGTTTACAATGAGCAGTTCTTC,CASSTLVYNEQFF
TRBJ2-7,16,-,TRBV19,TRBD1,TGTGCCAGTAGTATCGGATACGGGACAGGGGGCTACGAGCAGTACTTC,CASSIGYGTGGYEQYF
TRBJ1-1,14,-,TRBV4-3,-,TGCGCCAGCAGCCAAAAGGGGCTGGGCACTGAAGCTTTCTTT,CASSQKGLGTEAFF
TRBJ2-1,16,-,TRBV4-3,TRBD1,TGCGCCAGCAGCCAAGATCGGGGGACAGGGGCCAATGAGCAGTTCTTC,CASSQDRGTGANEQFF
TRBJ2-4,14,once,TRBV13,-,TGTGCCAGCAGCTCCGGGACACGGGGGAACATTCAGTACTTC,CASSSGTRGNIQYF
TRBJ1-2,12,-,TRBV20-1,TRBD1,TGCAGTGCTTCGGACAGGGGTGGTGGCTACACCTTC,CSASDRGGGYTF
TRBJ2-3,14,-,TRBV2,TRBD1,TGTGCCAGACGGGACAGGGGTTCAACAGATACGCAGTATTTT,CARRDRGSTDTQYF
TRBJ2-3,17,-,TRBV4-1,TRBD2,TGCGCCAGCAGCCAAGAGTTAGCGGGGGGCCTAACAGATACGCAGTATTTT,CASSQELAGGLTDTQYF
TRBJ2-7,14,-,TRBV7-2,-,TGTGCCAGCAGCTTGGACGGGGACTCCTACGAGCAGTACTTC,CASSLDGDSYEQYF
TRBJ1-2,13,-,TRBV2,-,TGTGCCAGCCCCCAGCGAGATAACTATGGCTACACCTTC,CASPQRDNYGYTF
TRBJ1-5,14,-,TRBV10-3,-,TGTGCCATCAGCGCTGACCATAGCAATCAGCCCCAGCATTTT,CAISADHSNQPQHF